The 27 T cell receptor beta chains reported below all come from one sample, sequenced in a study of shared clonotypes between healthy human individuals. TCRdb keeps only in-frame clones here, not all; method: immunoSEQ multiplex PCR. Of about 2 million clones listed, around 95% are singletons. Specimen: naive CD4+ T cells sorted from blood. Regarding subset: CD45RA+ positively selected. These TCRs come from a man aged 18 to 30 in good health.

The chain uses TRBV12-5 and TRBJ1-2; the D is unclear. Deletions cut 0 bases from V and 7 bases from J, with 9 bases between. Germline V gene lookup returns CDR1 LGHNT and CDR2 FRNRAP. The CDR3 consists of 13 residues. CDR3: CASGLVLSSGYTF. The CDR3 nucleotides read TGTGCTAGTGGTTTGGTACTGTCCTCTGGCTACACCTTC. Full variable domain (remainder filled in from reference TRBV12-5 and TRBJ1-2): DARVTQTPRHKVTEMGQEVTMRCQPILGHNTVFWYRQTMMQGLELLAYFRNRAPLDDSGMPKDRFSAEMPDATLATLKIQPSEPRDSAVYFCASGLVLSSGYTFGSGTRLTVV.

Comments on this clone: The junction departs from the called germline gene at one end, perhaps through a read error. The chain is built from TRBV7-7 and TRBJ1-2, with D maybe TRBD1 (6 bases). Germline V lookup: CDR1 SSHAT, CDR2 FNYEAQ (reference sequence). The CDR3 has 18 residues. The CDR3 nucleotides are TGTGCTAGCAGCTTAGAGACGTTTCGTCCAGGGGTCGGCTATGGCTACACCTTC. Translation gives CASSLETFRPGVGYGYTF.

CDR3 sequence reads: CASSLSPRVDEQYF. CDR3 bases: TGTGCCAGCAGCTTAAGTCCTAGGGTCGACGAGCAGTACTTC. The chain carries TRBV7-2 and TRBJ2-7, with D hard to call. The V gene's germline CDR1 is SGHTA and CDR2 FQGNSA. This CDR3 spans 14 amino acids. Between the trimmed V and J ends, which lost 2 bases and 5 bases, there was a span of 13 bases.

V gene TRBV7-9 combines with J gene TRBJ2-1; D is uncertain. Germline V gene lookup returns CDR1 SEHNR and CDR2 FQNEAQ (reference sequence). Trimming removed 5 bases at V and 6 bases at J, with 14 bases between. The CDR3 totals 14 residues. CDR3 sequence: CASSPPGSSNEQFF. The CDR3 region has the DNA TGTGCCAGCAGCCCACCGGGTTCGAGCAATGAGCAGTTCTTC.

For the CDR3, the DNA is TGCGCCAGCAGCTTGCAATATAGGGACGAAAAACTGTTTTTT. It is translated as CASSLQYRDEKLFF. This chain uses TRBV5-1 with TRBJ1-4; possibly TRBD1 for D (5 bases). V lost 1 base to trimming and J lost 8 bases, with 12 bases between them. The germline V gene encodes CDR1 SGHRS and CDR2 YFSETQ. The CDR3 sequence is 14 residues long.

CDR3 nucleotide sequence: TGTGCCAGCAGCCAGTTCGGGGGAAACACTGAAGCTTTCTTT. Amino acid sequence: CASSQFGGNTEAFF. The V call is TRBV7-8, the J call TRBJ1-1; D might be TRBD1 (5 bases). The CDR3 consists of 14 residues. Germline CDR1 reads SGHVS; CDR2 reads FQNEAQ. The V end lost 5 bases, the J end lost 2 bases, and 12 bases lay between the germline ends.

The rearrangement joins TRBV7-2 to TRBJ2-3; 7 nucleotides match TRBD2. From germline, CDR1 is SGHTA and CDR2 FQGNSA. Germline trimming cut 1 base from V and 2 bases from J; bases unmatched to any gene: 15. This CDR3 contains 19 residues. The CDR3 coding sequence is TGTGCCAGCAGCTTAGTAGCTCTTGGCGGGAGTGGGTCCACAGATACGCAGTATTTT. Translating it yields CASSLVALGGSGSTDTQYF.

The rearrangement links TRBV28 to TRBJ2-3; D uncertain. Germline CDR1 MDHEN, CDR2 SYDVKM. V was cut by 6 bases and J by 4 bases, with 14 bases left in between. The CDR3 length is 14 residues. The CDR3 DNA reads as TGTGCCAGCAGCCCCCCAAGCGTTCCAGATACGCAGTATTTT. As protein: CASSPPSVPDTQYF.

V is TRBV7-6 and J is TRBJ1-2; no reliable D call. The germline V gene has CDR1 SGHVS and CDR2 FNYEAQ. V shed 4 bases and J shed 4 bases, with 16 bases lying between them. This CDR3 is 15 amino acids long. CDR3 in amino acids: CASSSQQSPGYGYTF. CDR3 nucleotides: TGTGCCAGCAGCTCACAACAGTCACCTGGCTATGGCTACACCTTC.

This rearrangement joins TRBV5-1 to TRBJ1-3; D is possibly TRBD1 (5 bases). Germline V CDR1 and CDR2: SGHRS, YFSETQ. Trimming removed 1 base from V and 0 bases from J, with 11 bases in between. This CDR3 has 16 amino acids. In DNA form, the CDR3 reads TGCGCCAGCAGCTTGATGGCAGGGCTCTCTGGAAACACCATATATTTT. The encoded protein is CASSLMAGLSGNTIYF.

J is TRBJ1-2 and V is TRBV7-9; D perhaps matches TRBD1 (6 bases). CDR3 length: 14 residues. Germline-derived CDR1 and CDR2 are SEHNR and FQNEAQ (reference sequence). V was cut by 6 bases and J by 7 bases, with 18 bases left in between. The CDR3 loop is CASREEGRGAGYTF. As DNA, the CDR3 is TGTGCCAGCAGGGAAGAAGGCAGGGGTGCTGGCTACACCTTC.

The chain combines TRBV28 with TRBJ1-3; D is perhaps TRBD1 (5 bases). Germline lookup yields CDR1 MDHEN and CDR2 SYDVKM. The ends were cut back, 8 bases at V and 0 bases at J, with 8 bases in the middle. The CDR3 covers 13 residues. CDR3 sequence: CASYRISGNTIYF. DNA for the CDR3: TGTGCCAGCTACAGGATCTCTGGAAACACCATATATTTT.

This chain's CDR3 is CASSESVLHVAFF. The CDR3 DNA reads as TGTGCCAGCAGTGAGAGTGTGCTTCATGTAGCTTTCTTT. The chain recombines TRBV6-1 with TRBJ1-1; D call uncertain. V lost 3 bases and J 10 bases, leaving 15 bases between the germline ends. Germline lookup yields CDR1 MNHNS and CDR2 SASEGT. The CDR3 spans 13 residues.

V is TRBV5-6 and J is TRBJ2-7; 7 nucleotides align to TRBD1. V lost 0 bases, J lost 1 base, and 7 bases stayed unmatched. Germline CDR1 SGHDT, CDR2 YYEEEE. There are 16 residues in the CDR3. In DNA form, the CDR3 reads TGTGCCAGCAGCTTGGCACGACAGGGCGGTTCCTACGAGCAGTACTTC. It yields the protein CASSLARQGGSYEQYF.

The V and J genes are TRBV5-8 and TRBJ2-2; TRBD2 agrees at 7 bases. With 6 bases clipped from V and 5 bases from J, the junction kept 13 bases outside the gene matches. Germline V gene lookup returns CDR1 SGHTS and CDR2 YDEGEE. The CDR3 totals 16 residues. The CDR3 nucleotides read TGTGCCAGCAATTATGCGGGAGAGGTGATAACCGGGGAGCTGTTTTTT. It codes for CASNYAGEVITGELFF.

The chain uses TRBV7-4 and TRBJ2-7; D is perhaps TRBD2 (6 bases). Looked up from germline, CDR1 is SGHVT and CDR2 is SQSDAQ. CDR3 length equals 16 residues. Trimming pared 1 base from V and 0 bases from J, leaving 13 bases between. The CDR3 reads CASSLGGLGLSYEQYF. In DNA form, the CDR3 reads TGTGCCAGCAGCTTAGGGGGACTGGGACTCTCCTACGAGCAGTACTTC.

With regard to this clone: At the DNA level, this CDR3 is encoded by other sequences in the same sample as well. The chain employs TRBV18 and TRBJ1-5; D ambiguous. Trimming cost V 0 bases and J 3 bases, with 6 bases left between them. Germline V gives CDR1 KGHSH, CDR2 LQKENI. The CDR3 totals 14 residues. The CDR3 nucleotides are TGTGCCAGCTCACCACCAGGGCCCAATCAGCCCCAGCATTTT. Encoded protein: CASSPPGPNQPQHF.

The V call is TRBV10-2, the J call TRBJ2-1, with 11 bases matching TRBD2. The CDR3 totals 15 residues. Per germline, CDR1 WSHSY and CDR2 SAAADI. The J segment lost 8 bases and the V segment lost 6 bases, leaving 9 bases of the junction unmatched. The CDR3 nucleotides are TGCGCCAGCAGGCCCCTAGCGGGAGGCCCACATGAGCAGTTCTTC. Protein sequence: CASRPLAGGPHEQFF.

The rearrangement links TRBV5-1 to TRBJ2-3; D remains ambiguous. CDR1 and CDR2 from the germline V gene are SGHRS and YFSETQ. This CDR3 contains 14 residues. With 0 bases removed from V and 9 bases from J, the gap between germline ends came to 14 bases. The CDR3 nucleotides read TGCGCCAGCAGCTTGGACAGCTCACAGATAACGCAGTATTTT. Amino acids: CASSLDSSQITQYF.

V usage is TRBV12-5 and J usage is TRBJ2-7; D is ambiguous. V was shortened by 1 base and J by 3 bases, with 4 bases between the two germline ends. Looked up from germline, CDR1 is LGHNT and CDR2 is FRNRAP. The CDR3 is made up of 12 amino acids. CDR3 bases: TGTGCTAGTGGTTTGGAGGTCTACGAGCAGTACTTC. Translation: CASGLEVYEQYF.

The chain combines TRBV6-4 with TRBJ1-1; no clear D. V lost 2 bases and J lost 0, with 10 bases in between. This CDR3 is built from 15 residues. Germline lookup yields CDR1 MRHNA and CDR2 SNTAGT. The CDR3 bases are TGTGCCAGCAGTGACCCGGACGTACTGAACACTGAAGCTTTCTTT. Translated: CASSDPDVLNTEAFF.

The rearrangement links TRBV6-5 to TRBJ2-5; 9 bases agree with TRBD1. Germline V lookup: CDR1 MNHEY, CDR2 SVGAGI. J lost 4 bases, V lost 7 bases, and 7 bases had no gene match. The CDR3 runs to 14 residues. The CDR3 here is CASKLHRGRETQYF. The CDR3 region has the DNA TGTGCCAGCAAACTACACAGGGGGCGAGAGACCCAGTACTTC.

The chain links TRBV7-3 to TRBJ2-3, with 7 nucleotides matching TRBD1. Per germline, CDR1 SGHTA and CDR2 FQGTGA. Trimming cost V 5 bases and J 5 bases; bases outside gene matches: 10. The CDR3 is 15 residues long. CDR3 sequence (DNA): TGTGCCAGCAGCCACGAGGGGGCCCGGGGAGATACGCAGTATTTT. Its protein is CASSHEGARGDTQYF.

This chain joins TRBV18 and TRBJ2-5; 11 nucleotides agree with TRBD2. V gave up 3 bases and J gave up 8 bases; unmatched junction bases: 8. This CDR3 comprises 15 residues. Germline CDR1 KGHSH, CDR2 LQKENI. The CDR3 reads CASSPPGLAAGTQYF. The DNA of the CDR3 is TGTGCCAGCTCACCCCCGGGACTAGCGGCGGGTACCCAGTACTTC.

The chain uses TRBV11-2 and TRBJ2-3; D possibly matches TRBD1 or TRBD2 (5 bases each). Germline V gene sequence: CDR1 SGHAT, CDR2 FQNNGV. V was pared by 6 bases and J by 10 bases, with 26 bases between. The CDR3 runs 16 residues. CDR3 DNA sequence: TGTGCCAGCAGGCAACCTGGGGACCCCTTTCGTAGGGCGCAGTATTTT. This gives the protein CASRQPGDPFRRAQYF.

The chain is built from TRBV5-5 and TRBJ2-5; D is tentatively TRBD1 or TRBD2 (5 bases each). Per the germline V gene, CDR1 is SGHKS and CDR2 is YYEKEE (reference sequence). Between the trimmed V and J ends, which lost 2 bases and 1 base, there was a span of 12 bases. The CDR3 loop spans 15 amino acids. The CDR3 region has the DNA TGTGCCAGCAGCTTCCGGGACGGCCTCCAAGAGACCCAGTACTTC. Protein product: CASSFRDGLQETQYF.

As for this clone: This may be a read error: a much more frequent sequence differs by one nucleotide. The genes are TRBV7-9 and TRBJ1-1; no clear D. The CDR3 sequence is 13 residues long. V was pared by 5 bases and J by 4 bases, with 11 bases between. Germline V gene lookup returns CDR1 SEHNR and CDR2 FQNEAQ (reference sequence). The DNA for the CDR3 is TGTGCCAGCAGCCGGGAAATGAGCACTGAAGCTTTCTTT. This codes for CASSREMSTEAFF.